Listed below are T cell receptor beta chains from one sample, sequenced in a study of cytomegalovirus exposure and HLA in healthy donors. Measured with immunoSEQ multiplex PCR; TCRdb has only the in-frame clones, and not every one. The sample comprises some 130,000 clones, 81% of which are singletons, and around 0.7% rests with the top ten. Material: PBMCs. The source of these receptors is a man aged 18 to 30 in good health and CMV-seronegative. Both conserved end residues are part of each CDR3. The D gene is left open where the match is weak. A clone size is listed for some rows: how often the clone was seen (once, few, many), or a class if it is expanded.

>few|TRBD2|TRBJ2-5|TRBV11-3|13
TGTGCCAGCAGCTTGGGAGGGGAGAAGACCCAGTACTTC
CASSLGGEKTQYF
>few|TRBD2|TRBJ2-7|TRBV4-3|16
TGCGCCAGCAGCCAAGACCTGCGGGGGGGTCTCTACGAGCAGTACTTC
CASSQDLRGGLYEQYF
>-|-|TRBJ1-6|TRBV30|14
TGTGCCAGTATTGACCCTGGCCGGGAGTCACCCCTCCACTTT
CASIDPGRESPLHF
>-|TRBD1|TRBJ2-2|TRBV28|16
TGTGCCAGCAGTTTATATCCAGGGGGCATCGCCGGGGAGCTGTTTTTT
CASSLYPGGIAGELFF
>-|-|TRBJ2-1|TRBV6-5|14
TGTGCCAGCCAGGGGGGAAACTCCTACAATGAGCAGTTCTTC
CASQGGNSYNEQFF
>-|TRBD1|TRBJ1-5|TRBV30|18
TGTGCCTGGAGTGTAAGGGGCAGGGGGCAAGGTTCGCATCAGCCCCAGCATTTT
CAWSVRGRGQGSHQPQHF
>-|-|TRBJ1-1|TRBV7-9|12
TGTTCCAGCCACACACAGAACACTGAAGCTTTCTTT
CSSHTQNTEAFF
>-|TRBD2|TRBJ2-3|TRBV30|16
TGTGCCTGGAGTGTACTAGCGGGGGGGCCTTCTGATACGCAGTATTTT
CAWSVLAGGPSDTQYF
>-|TRBD1|TRBJ1-4|TRBV12-5|18
TGTGCTAGTGGGCCGGGACAGGGGGCTCGGAGTGGAATTGAAAAACTGTTTTTT
CASGPGQGARSGIEKLFF
>few|TRBD1|TRBJ1-4|TRBV9|18
TGTGCCAGCAGCACCCGGGACAGGGGGGGGGCAACTAATGAAAAACTGTTTTTT
CASSTRDRGGATNEKLFF
>few|-|TRBJ1-5|TRBV6-5|14
TGTGCCAGCAGTGTATCAGGAACTAATCAGCCCCAGCATTTT
CASSVSGTNQPQHF
>-|-|TRBJ2-5|TRBV11-2|15
TGTGCCAGCAGCTCTATGACTATTTTGGGAGAGACCCAGTACTTC
CASSSMTILGETQYF
>-|-|TRBJ2-1|TRBV21-1|18
TGTGCCAGCAGCAATGGACTAGCGGGGCAAAGCTCCTACAATGAGCAGTTCTTC
CASSNGLAGQSSYNEQFF
>-|-|TRBJ1-3|TRBV21-1|13
TGTGCCAGCGAAAGGGAGGTAATGGGCACCATATATTTT
CASEREVMGTIYF
>-|-|TRBJ1-5|TRBV5-3|16
TGTGCCAGAAGCTCCCCGACAGGTCCCATCAATCAGCCCCAGCATTTT
CARSSPTGPINQPQHF
>-|TRBD2|TRBJ2-1|TRBV10-3|16
TGTGCCATCAGTGAAGGTCTAGCGGGGGATTACAATGAGCAGTTCTTC
CAISEGLAGDYNEQFF
>few|-|TRBJ1-1|TRBV5-1|13
TGCGCCAGCAGCACTACACCGAACACTGAAGCTTTCTTT
CASSTTPNTEAFF
>once|-|TRBJ1-2|TRBV4-3|16
TGCGCCAGCAGCCAAGATGTGCACAGAACTAACTATGGCTACACCTTC
CASSQDVHRTNYGYTF
>few|TRBD1|TRBJ1-2|TRBV7-6|16
TGTGCCAGCAGTTCAATCCGGCGCGGGACAGACTATGGCTACACCTTC
CASSSIRRGTDYGYTF
>few|-|TRBJ2-7|TRBV9|14
TGTGCCAGCAGCGTGAGGATTGCGGGAAACGAGCAGTACTTC
CASSVRIAGNEQYF
>-|TRBD1|TRBJ2-5|TRBV19|14
TGTGCCAGTAGCAAAGACAGGGTGACAGAGACCCAGTACTTC
CASSKDRVTETQYF
>-|-|TRBJ2-1|TRBV4-2|15
TGTGCCAGCAGCCAAGAGGTAAGGGGATACAATGAGCAGTTCTTC
CASSQEVRGYNEQFF
>-|TRBD1|TRBJ1-5|TRBV10-2|14
TGCGCCAGCAGGAATAGACAGGGCGGCCAGCCCCAGCATTTT
CASRNRQGGQPQHF
>-|-|TRBJ1-1|TRBV19|14
TGTGCCAGTAGTATAGTAGCGGGTAACACTGAAGCTTTCTTT
CASSIVAGNTEAFF
>-|TRBD1|TRBJ2-7|TRBV6-6|14
TGTGCCAGCAGCTATACAGGGGGCGTCGACGAGCAGTACTTC
CASSYTGGVDEQYF
>-|-|TRBJ1-2|TRBV2|15
TGTGCCAGCAGTAAGCAAGGGGGAAGCCGGAGGGGCTACACCTTC
CASSKQGGSRRGYTF
>-|-|TRBJ2-5|TRBV7-3|11
TGTGCCAGCAGCCCACAAGAGACCCAGTACTTC
CASSPQETQYF
>-|-|TRBJ1-1|TRBV4-3|14
TGCGCCAGCAGCCCAACGGGGGGCGGGACTGAAGCTTTCTTT
CASSPTGGGTEAFF
>-|-|TRBJ2-1|TRBV7-9|17
TGTGCCAGCAGCGGTAGAACGGACAAATACGGCTACAATGAGCAGTTCTTC
CASSGRTDKYGYNEQFF
>-|-|TRBJ1-6|TRBV7-2|14
TGTGCCAGCAGCCCCCCAGGGCTTAATTCACCCCTCCACTTT
CASSPPGLNSPLHF
>-|-|TRBJ1-2|TRBV6-6|14
TGTGCCAGCACCCCATCAGGGGTTCTCTATGGCTACACCTTC
CASTPSGVLYGYTF
>-|-|TRBJ2-3|TRBV2|14
TGTGCCAGCAGCCGACAGCGCTCCACAGATACGCAGTATTTT
CASSRQRSTDTQYF
>once|-|TRBJ2-2|TRBV9|18
TGTGCCAGCAGCGTAGCATCCTGGGGCAGCCCGAACACCGGGGAGCTGTTTTTT
CASSVASWGSPNTGELFF
>-|-|TRBJ2-7|TRBV27|15
TGTGCCAGCAGTTTACACCTGGACAGACCCTACGAGCAGTACTTC
CASSLHLDRPYEQYF
>once|-|TRBJ1-2|TRBV6-1|15
TGTGCCAGCAGTGAACTCGTCATCGGAGGAATGGGCTACACCTTC
CASSELVIGGMGYTF
>-|-|TRBJ1-1|TRBV7-8|13
TGTGCCAGCAGCTTTTCAGGGTTCGCTGAAGCTTTCTTT
CASSFSGFAEAFF
>-|TRBD2|TRBJ2-3|TRBV6-4|16
TGTGCCAGCAGTGACGCGTCTAGCGGGGGCACAGATACGCAGTATTTT
CASSDASSGGTDTQYF
>-|-|TRBJ1-6|TRBV7-8|16
TGTGCCAGCACCACTCGGACAGTAACCTATAATTCACCCCTCCACTTT
CASTTRTVTYNSPLHF
>-|-|TRBJ2-1|TRBV30|12
TGTGCCTGGAGTACTGCGGTTGGCGAGCAGTTCTTC
CAWSTAVGEQFF
>-|-|TRBJ1-1|TRBV5-5|13
TGTGCCAGCAGTTGGACAGTGAACACTGAAGCTTTCTTT
CASSWTVNTEAFF
>once|TRBD1|TRBJ1-1|TRBV27|13
TGTGCCAGCAGTTCTTCAGGGGGCACTGAAGCTTTCTTT
CASSSSGGTEAFF
>-|-|TRBJ2-7|TRBV14|15
TGTGCCAGCAGCCAAGACTTTTTTACGGGCTACGAGCAGTACTTC
CASSQDFFTGYEQYF
>-|-|TRBJ1-2|TRBV11-2|15
TGTGCCAGCAGCTCACCTTACGAGGGGGTCGACGGCTACACCTTC
CASSSPYEGVDGYTF